The clone carrying this TCR beta chain appeared once. Antigen unknown. Donors, healthy HIV-negative adults, lacked recent acute infections or vaccinations. Per the original methods: There were no quality scores in the junction-only immunoSEQ sequences, so filtering differed. Generated by immunoSEQ multiplex PCR, the TCRdb table keeps only in-frame clones and is missing some. The V and J calls and the clone size are those of that table, but D and trimming were determined from the DNA. The top ten hold about 0.34% of the sample, which has roughly 1.4 million clones, approximately 98.5% seen once. The sample belongs to a study of shared clonotypes between healthy human individuals. Findings and limits, study-wide: Sharing of clonotypes among donors was expected to vary with sequencing depth.

CDR1 and CDR2 (germline): SGHVS, FNYEAQ. The trim removed 0 bases at V and 3 bases at J, leaving 4 bases unmatched. CDR3 length: 16 residues. The rearrangement joins TRBV7-6 to TRBJ2-3, with 9 bases identical to TRBD1. The sequencing input was naive CD4+ T cells sorted from blood. Subset denoted: CD45RA+ positively selected. This TCR was sampled from a man aged 25-40 years in good health. The DNA for the CDR3 is TGTGCCAGCAGCTTAGCGGGACAGGGACGAACAGATACGCAGTATTTT. Protein sequence: CASSLAGQGRTDTQYF.